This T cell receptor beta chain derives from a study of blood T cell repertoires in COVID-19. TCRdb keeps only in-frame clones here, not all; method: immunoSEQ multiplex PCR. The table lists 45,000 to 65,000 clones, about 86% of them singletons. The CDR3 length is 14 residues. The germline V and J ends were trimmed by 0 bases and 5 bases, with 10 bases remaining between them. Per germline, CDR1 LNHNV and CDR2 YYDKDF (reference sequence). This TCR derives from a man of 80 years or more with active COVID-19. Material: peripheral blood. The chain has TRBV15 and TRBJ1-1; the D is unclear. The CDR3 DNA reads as TGTGCCACCAGCAGAGATAGGTTCGGGACTGAAGCTTTCTTT. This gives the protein CATSRDRFGTEAFF.